These T cell receptor beta chains were read from a single sample in a study of T cell responses to AZD1222 COVID-19 vaccine. The repertoire was sequenced with immunoSEQ multiplex PCR; TCRdb's copy has only in-frame clones and lacks some. The profile shows 45,000 to 70,000 clones, roughly nine tenths of them singletons. Specimen: peripheral blood, collected 28 days after the second AZD1222 dose. The source of these receptors is an adult who received the AZD1222 COVID-19 vaccine. Both conserved end residues are part of each CDR3. D genes are given only for firm matches. Clone size is stated in some rows and not others, as once, few, many or a class when expanded.

>TRBD2|TRBV27|TRBJ2-1|few
TGTGCCAGCAGTTTTGGCCTAGCGGTCAATGAGCAGTTCTTC
CASSFGLAVNEQFF
>NA|TRBV23-1|TRBJ2-6|NA
TGCGCCAGCAGTACACGAGACCGACAGTCTTTGGGCTCTGGGGCCAACGTCCTGACTTTC
CASSTRDRQSLGSGANVLTF
>TRBD2|TRBV7-2|TRBJ2-7|NA
TGTGCCAGCAGCCCCTCTTCTGGGACTAGCGGGACCTACGAGCAGTACTTC
CASSPSSGTSGTYEQYF
>NA|TRBV24-1|TRBJ2-1|NA
TGTGCCACCAGTGATACCCCAGAGGACAATGAGCAGTTCTTC
CATSDTPEDNEQFF
>NA|TRBV5-1|TRBJ2-7|NA
TGCGCCAGCAGCCAGTTACAGGGTGGGGAGAACGAGCAGTACTTC
CASSQLQGGENEQYF
>NA|TRBV6-5|TRBJ1-5|NA
TGTGCCAGCAGCGATCGACAGTCGGGCGGGAAGCCCCAGCATTTT
CASSDRQSGGKPQHF
>NA|TRBV29-1|TRBJ2-1|NA
TGCAGCGGGGCCGAAGGAGGGAACAATGAGCAGTTCTTC
CSGAEGGNNEQFF
>TRBD1|TRBV3-1/TRBV3-2|TRBJ2-7|NA
TGTGCCAGCAGCGAATACCCGGGACAGGGGGCGATCTACGAGCAGTACTTC
CASSEYPGQGAIYEQYF
>NA|TRBV13|TRBJ1-2|NA
TGTGCCAGCAGCTCCACAGAGGGTTATGGCTACACCTTC
CASSSTEGYGYTF
>NA|TRBV29-1|TRBJ2-5|NA
TGCAGCGTTCGGGACACCTCACAAGAGACCCAGTACTTC
CSVRDTSQETQYF
>TRBD1|TRBV11-1|TRBJ1-2|NA
TGTGCCAGCAGCTTGACAGGGGACTATGGCTACACCTTC
CASSLTGDYGYTF
>NA|TRBV2|TRBJ1-1|NA
TGTGCCAGCAGCCTGCTTGGGATGAACACTGAAGCTTTCTTT
CASSLLGMNTEAFF
>TRBD2|TRBV4-1|TRBJ2-5|NA
TGCGCCAGCAGCAAAGTGATTACCGGGACTAGCGGGAGACAGACCCAGTACTTC
CASSKVITGTSGRQTQYF
>NA|TRBV19|TRBJ2-7|NA
TGTGCCAGTAGTTCAGGACCTTCTCCACCTCGGGAGCAGTACTTC
CASSSGPSPPREQYF
>TRBD1|TRBV29-1|TRBJ1-1|NA
TGCAGCGGAACAGGGGGTAGCAGTGAAGCTTTCTTT
CSGTGGSSEAFF
>NA|TRBV4-3|TRBJ2-2|NA
TGCGCCAGCAGCCAAGAGTGGCGGAGGCAGAACACCGGGGAGCTGTTTTTT
CASSQEWRRQNTGELFF
>TRBD1|TRBV2|TRBJ1-1|NA
TGTGCCAGCAGTGAAGCTATAGTAGCAGGGACAGGGAACACTGAAGCTTTCTTT
CASSEAIVAGTGNTEAFF
>TRBD1|TRBV29-1|TRBJ1-2|NA
TGCAGCGTAAAGGACAGGGCTAACTATGGCTACACCTTC
CSVKDRANYGYTF
>TRBD1|TRBV7-8|TRBJ2-5|NA
TGTGCCAGCAGCCCTTACCGACAGGGCGGCCAAGAGACCCAGTACTTC
CASSPYRQGGQETQYF
>TRBD1|TRBV30|TRBJ1-2|NA
TGTGCCTGGAGTGTACAGGGGGACTATGGCTACACCTTC
CAWSVQGDYGYTF
>NA|TRBV5-5|TRBJ1-6|NA
TGTGCCAGCAGTCTCCTGGGGAACGAGTCACCCCTCCACTTT
CASSLLGNESPLHF
>NA|TRBV19|TRBJ2-7|NA
TGTGCCAGCGCCTGGGGGCGCGAGCAGTACTTC
CASAWGREQYF
>TRBD2|TRBV20-1|TRBJ2-7|once
TGCAGTGCTAGGTCGGGGGGGGAGCAGTACTTC
CSARSGGEQYF
>NA|TRBV4-1|TRBJ1-2|large
TGCGCCAGCAGCCAAGATCGCATCGGCATAGCTTATGGCTACACCTTC
CASSQDRIGIAYGYTF
>TRBD1|TRBV9|TRBJ1-2|NA
TGTGCCAGCAGCGTAGCCCCGGACAGGGATGGCTACACCTTC
CASSVAPDRDGYTF
>NA|TRBV6-5|TRBJ2-2|NA
TGTGCCAGCAGTTATAGGACGAGGAACACCGGGGAGCTGTTTTTT
CASSYRTRNTGELFF
>NA|TRBV24-1|TRBJ2-1|NA
TGTGCCACCAGTGATTCAGGTGAGACCTACAATGAGCAGTTCTTC
CATSDSGETYNEQFF
>NA|TRBV28|TRBJ2-2|medium-sized
TGTGCCAGCAGCCTGGGGGTGGCCGGGGAGCTGTTTTTT
CASSLGVAGELFF
>NA|TRBV7-2|TRBJ1-2|NA
TGTGCCAGCAGCTTCAGTTCAGACTCGGGGGGCTACACCTTC
CASSFSSDSGGYTF
>NA|TRBV21-1|TRBJ2-7|NA
TGTGCCAGCAGCAAAGATTTCCCGGTTTCCGGCCAGTCCCTAAACGAGCAGTACTTC
CASSKDFPVSGQSLNEQYF
>TRBD2|TRBV27|TRBJ2-7|NA
TGTGCCAGCAGTTTACGGGTGACTAGCGGGAACGCCTACGAGCAGTACTTC
CASSLRVTSGNAYEQYF
>TRBD2|TRBV5-1|TRBJ2-3|NA
TGCGCCAGCAGCATGACGGGCGGGAGAGACACAGATACGCAGTATTTT
CASSMTGGRDTDTQYF
>NA|TRBV28|TRBJ1-6|NA
TGTGCCAGCAGTTTAGGACTCCATAATTCACCCCTCCACTTT
CASSLGLHNSPLHF
>NA|TRBV11-3|TRBJ2-2|NA
TGTGCCAGCAGCCAAGGGGTAACCGGGGAGCTGTTTTTT
CASSQGVTGELFF
>TRBD1|TRBV6-5|TRBJ1-4|NA
TGTGCCAGCAGTATACGACCGGGACAGCCGGAAAAACTGTTTTTT
CASSIRPGQPEKLFF
>TRBD1|TRBV7-9|TRBJ1-4|NA
TGTGCCAGCAGCTTATTTGTGGGACAGCTAGCAACTAATGAAAAACTGTTTTTT
CASSLFVGQLATNEKLFF
>NA|TRBV7-2|TRBJ2-1|NA
TGTGCCAGCAGCTCAGCCTGGCGCTCCTACAATGAGCAGTTCTTC
CASSSAWRSYNEQFF
>NA|TRBV27|TRBJ2-1|NA
TGTGCCAGCAGTTTGGGAGTTTTTGGCTACAATGAGCAGTTCTTC
CASSLGVFGYNEQFF
>NA|TRBV18|TRBJ1-1|NA
TGTGCCAGCTCACCAGAGGACAGACGGAACACTGAAGCTTTCTTT
CASSPEDRRNTEAFF
>TRBD2|TRBV6-5|TRBJ2-7|NA
TGTGCCAGCAGTTCCGGACTAGCGGGAGTGCGGGAGCAGTACTTC
CASSSGLAGVREQYF
>NA|TRBV11-2|TRBJ1-1|NA
TGTGCCAGCAGCCCCAGGGGCACTGAAGCTTTCTTT
CASSPRGTEAFF
>NA|TRBV5-6|TRBJ2-7|NA
TGTGCCAGCAGCTTAAGGACAGATTCCCCCTACGAGCAGTACTTC
CASSLRTDSPYEQYF
>NA|TRBV12-5|TRBJ1-6|NA
TGTGCTAGTGGTTTGTTAGGGGCTTCTAATTCACCCCTCCACTTT
CASGLLGASNSPLHF
>NA|TRBV29-1|TRBJ1-2|NA
TGCAGCGTTGGGTCGCCTAACTATGGCTACACCTTC
CSVGSPNYGYTF
>TRBD2|TRBV6-5|TRBJ2-2|NA
TGTGCCAGCAGTTACAGGGAGGGAAGGACCGGGGAGCTGTTTTTT
CASSYREGRTGELFF
>NA|TRBV11-2|TRBJ2-7|NA
TGTGCCAGCAGCTTAGCCGCTTTCCGGGTCAGGGGGGACGAGCAGTACTTC
CASSLAAFRVRGDEQYF
>NA|TRBV27|TRBJ2-7|few
TGTGCCAGCACCCTGGGCGGTGCCGACGGGGAGCAGTACTTC
CASTLGGADGEQYF
>TRBD2|TRBV6-5|TRBJ2-1|NA
TGTGCCGTCAGTCGGGAGGGCCTAAATGAGCAGTTCTTC
CAVSREGLNEQFF
>NA|TRBV30|TRBJ1-5|NA
TGTGCCTGGAGTACATCAGGGGCGAGCAATCAGCCCCAGCATTTT
CAWSTSGASNQPQHF
>NA|TRBV29-1|TRBJ1-1|NA
TGCAGCGCCGGCAAGGGGTGGATGAACACTGAAGCTTTCTTT
CSAGKGWMNTEAFF